The source of this T cell receptor beta chain is a study of T cell responses to AZD1222 COVID-19 vaccine. Details on this clone: Its antigen is unidentified.

Samples with a second dose at about 4 or about 12 weeks were pooled together. Method: immunoSEQ multiplex PCR; TCRdb's copy keeps in-frame clones and lacks some. The profile shows roughly 270,000 clones, about 94% of them singletons. The length of the CDR3 is 14 residues. V was trimmed by 7 bases and J by 7 bases, leaving 17 bases between them. Germline loops: CDR1 MDHEN, CDR2 SYDVKM. Whole-study findings and limits: A reported finding is that nearly half of spike-specific TCRs target unmutated variant regions.

The receptor was derived from an adult who received the AZD1222 COVID-19 vaccine. The specimen comprised peripheral blood, sampled 28 days after the second AZD1222 dose. The chain links TRBV28 to TRBJ1-5; a weak D match, TRBD1 (5 bases). In DNA form, the CDR3 reads TGTGCCAGCACCCTAACAGGTGGGGGGCAGCCCCAGCATTTT. It translates to CASTLTGGGQPQHF.